Listed below are T cell receptor beta chains from one sample, sequenced in a study of blood T cell repertoires in COVID-19. Sequencing was performed with immunoSEQ multiplex PCR; in TCRdb, only in-frame clones are kept and a portion is missing. The sample lists about 390,000 clones; around 87% were seen once. Sequenced: peripheral blood. The origin of the receptors is a woman in her sixties with COVID-19, enrolled during active disease. Each CDR3 is given with its conserved first and last residue. A D gene is named only where the DNA matches it firmly. Only some rows state a clone size, as once, few, many or a class for expanded clones.

D,size,J,V,CDR3,DNA
NA,once,TRBJ1-1,TRBV5-1,CASSLAWSPGYTEAFF,TGCGCCAGCAGCTTGGCCTGGAGTCCAGGGTACACTGAAGCTTTCTTT
NA,NA,TRBJ2-5,TRBV18,CASSPGHQLQETQYF,TGTGCCAGCTCCCCGGGACACCAATTACAAGAGACCCAGTACTTC
TRBD1,NA,TRBJ1-2,TRBV4-1,CASSHPGQGDYGYTF,TGCGCCAGCAGCCATCCCGGACAGGGCGACTATGGCTACACCTTC
NA,once,TRBJ1-1,TRBV5-1,CASSRVEARGYTEAFF,TGCGCCAGCAGCCGGGTGGAAGCCAGGGGCTACACTGAAGCTTTCTTT
TRBD2,once,TRBJ2-7,TRBV7-2,CASKRTSGSYEQYF,TGTGCCAGCAAAAGGACTAGCGGTTCCTACGAGCAGTACTTC
NA,NA,TRBJ1-3,TRBV11-3,CASSPGDPANGNTIYF,TGTGCCAGCAGCCCCGGAGACCCCGCGAATGGAAACACCATATATTTT
TRBD1,once,TRBJ2-7,TRBV5-1,CASSGQGYEQYF,TGCGCCAGCAGCGGACAGGGGTACGAGCAGTACTTC
TRBD1,once,TRBJ2-3,TRBV11-3,CASSLVATGFGDTQYF,TGTGCCAGCAGCTTAGTCGCGACAGGGTTTGGCGATACGCAGTATTTT
TRBD1,NA,TRBJ2-5,TRBV28,CASNVRGRPQETQYF,TGTGCCAGCAACGTCAGGGGGCGGCCACAAGAGACCCAGTACTTC
NA,NA,TRBJ1-1,TRBV4-1,CASSQDNLAVTEAFF,TGCGCCAGCAGCCAAGATAATTTGGCAGTAACTGAAGCTTTCTTT
NA,NA,TRBJ2-2,TRBV29-1,CSVAAALNTGELFF,TGCAGCGTTGCGGCGGCGCTGAACACCGGGGAGCTGTTTTTT
NA,NA,TRBJ1-5,TRBV28,CASSRNPGIESRNQPQHF,TGTGCCAGCAGCCGTAATCCCGGGATAGAGAGCCGGAATCAGCCCCAGCATTTT
NA,NA,TRBJ1-5,TRBV24-1,CATSDGLQPQHF,TGTGCCACCAGTGATGGACTTCAGCCCCAGCATTTT
TRBD1,NA,TRBJ1-2,TRBV18,CASSPGQGGNYGYTF,TGTGCCAGCTCACCTGGACAGGGGGGTAACTATGGCTACACCTTC
TRBD1,once,TRBJ1-1,TRBV18,CASSPAGQGTTEAFF,TGTGCCAGCTCACCAGCGGGACAGGGGACGACTGAAGCTTTCTTT
NA,many,TRBJ1-1,TRBV3-1/TRBV3-2,CASSHLNTEAFF,TGTGCCAGCAGCCATCTAAACACTGAAGCTTTCTTT